The 25 T cell receptor beta chains below come from one sample, sequenced in a study of cytomegalovirus exposure and HLA in healthy donors. Amplification used 60 Vbeta primers and 13 Jbeta primers. The table came from immunoSEQ multiplex PCR; TCRdb's copy has only in-frame clones and leaves some out. Of some 120,000 clones listed, 78% are singletons. Material for sequencing was PBMCs. These receptors all come from a woman aged 40-49 years in good health and CMV-seronegative.

The gene calls are TRBV19 and TRBJ2-2; 12 nucleotides line up with TRBD2. The CDR3 totals 15 residues. V lost 6 bases to trimming and J lost 5 bases; unmatched junction nucleotides: 4. Germline V gene sequence: CDR1 LNHDA, CDR2 SQIVND (reference sequence). CDR3 sequence reads: CASSLLAGGTGELFF. The DNA for the CDR3 is TGTGCCAGTAGCCTACTAGCGGGAGGTACCGGGGAGCTGTTTTTT.

The V call is TRBV27, the J call TRBJ2-7, with 7 bases fitting TRBD2. The germline V gene has CDR1 MNHEY and CDR2 SMNVEV (reference sequence). This CDR3 spans 15 amino acids. Trimming removed 7 bases from V and 7 bases from J; junction bases left unmatched: 16. Here the CDR3 reads CASIPAGRLIREQYF. The CDR3 region has the DNA TGTGCCAGCATCCCAGCGGGACGCCTAATTAGAGAGCAGTACTTC.

This chain joins TRBV27 and TRBJ1-5; tentative D call: TRBD1 (6 bases). V was shortened by 4 bases and J by 4 bases, with 11 bases between the two germline ends. Germline lookup yields CDR1 MNHEY and CDR2 SMNVEV (reference sequence). The CDR3 extends over 14 amino acids. The CDR3 region has the DNA TGTGCCAGCAGTTCACAGGGCGTTAATCAGCCCCAGCATTTT. Translating gives CASSSQGVNQPQHF.

The chain carries TRBV28 and TRBJ2-2, with D unresolved. Germline V CDR1 and CDR2: MDHEN, SYDVKM. V was clipped by 3 bases and J by 4 bases, with 9 bases between them. This CDR3 contains 14 residues. The chain's CDR3 is CASSFSAVTGELFF. CDR3 DNA: TGTGCCAGCAGTTTCAGTGCAGTCACCGGGGAGCTGTTTTTT.

As concerns this clone: This same CDR3 is encoded by further DNA sequences in the sample. This chain connects TRBV11-2 to TRBJ2-7; 8 positions match TRBD2. J lost 6 bases, V lost 0 bases, and 4 bases had no gene match. The CDR3 runs to 14 residues. Germline V gene data show CDR1 as SGHAT and CDR2 as FQNNGV. The CDR3 sequence is CASSLEAGVGEQYF. The DNA of the CDR3 is TGTGCCAGCAGCTTAGAAGCGGGAGTTGGCGAGCAGTACTTC.

The chain combines TRBV12-2 with TRBJ2-5; the DNA was not used to check the table's D call, TRBD2. The J call may be wrong; the DNA end is better matched by TRBJ2-7. TRBV12-2 is annotated as a pseudogene. The CDR3 runs to 17 residues. CDR3 amino acids: CASRLACNSGRKYEQYF. CDR3 nucleotides: TGTGCAAGTCGCTTAGCGTGTAATAGCGGGAGAAAGTACGAGCAGTACTTC.

This chain joins TRBV28 and TRBJ1-5; D may be TRBD1 (5 bases). Deletions cut 5 bases from V and 7 bases from J, with 18 bases between. Germline V CDR1 and CDR2: MDHEN, SYDVKM. CDR3 length: 15 residues. The CDR3 here is CASSLTEANSQPQHF. The DNA of the CDR3 is TGTGCCAGCAGTCTGACAGAAGCTAATTCACAGCCCCAGCATTTT. The full variable domain, in which reference TRBV28 and TRBJ1-5 provide the parts outside the CDR3, is DVKVTQSSRYLVKRTGEKVFLECVQDMDHENMFWYRQDPGLGLRLIYFSYDVKMKEKGDIPEGYSVSREKKERFSLILESASTNQTSMYLCASSLTEANSQPQHFGDGTRLSIL.

The chain is built from TRBV5-1 and TRBJ2-5, with 8 bases lining up with TRBD2. The CDR3 length is 14 residues. The V and J ends lost 4 bases and 5 bases, in that order; junction bases with no gene match: 7. Germline values: CDR1 SGHRS, CDR2 YFSETQ. The chain's CDR3 is CASSPGLGVETQYF. Written as DNA, the CDR3 is TGCGCCAGCAGCCCGGGACTAGGGGTGGAGACCCAGTACTTC. Supplemented by reference TRBV5-1 and TRBJ2-5, the full variable domain reads KAGVTQTPRYLIKTRGQQVTLSCSPISGHRSVSWYQQTPGQGLQFLFEYFSETQRNKGNFPGRFSGRQFSNSRSEMNVSTLELGDSALYLCASSPGLGVETQYFGPGTRLLVL.

This chain links TRBV12-5 with TRBJ2-5; D may be TRBD1 (5 bases). The closer fit of TRBJ2-7 to the DNA end suggests the J call may be wrong. The germline V gene encodes CDR1 LGHNT and CDR2 FRNRAP. The CDR3 runs 11 residues. The CDR3 loop reads CASRGANEQYF. Here the CDR3 DNA reads TGTGCTAGTAGGGGCGCCAACGAGCAGTACTTC.

This chain links TRBV6-6 with TRBJ2-7; tentative D call: TRBD2 (6 bases). There are 14 residues in the CDR3. Trimming stripped 4 bases from V and 3 bases from J, with 13 bases between. Per germline, CDR1 MNHNY and CDR2 SVGAGI (reference sequence). The CDR3 region has the DNA TGTGCCAGCAGTTCCGTCGGAGGGAGCTACGAGCAGTACTTC. This translates into CASSSVGGSYEQYF.

This clone was recorded only once. J is TRBJ2-7 and V is TRBV7-2; the D gene is possibly TRBD1 (6 bases). The germline V and J ends were trimmed by 5 bases and 3 bases, with 14 bases remaining between them. The germline V gene has CDR1 SGHTA and CDR2 FQGNSA. The CDR3 loop spans 14 amino acids. CDR3 nucleotide sequence: TGTGCCAGCAGCGTTACAGGGAACAACTACGAGCAGTACTTC. Its protein is CASSVTGNNYEQYF.

The J gene is TRBJ2-7, the V gene TRBV5-4; 7 nucleotides line up with TRBD1. Germline CDR1 reads SGHNT; CDR2 reads YYREEE (reference sequence). The CDR3 is 13 amino acids. V was clipped by 0 bases and J by 13 bases; unmatched bases: 10. The chain's CDR3 is CASSLEGGSQDYF. The CDR3 bases are TGTGCCAGCAGCTTGGAAGGGGGCAGCCAGGATTACTTC.

The genes are TRBV18 and TRBJ1-2; TRBD1 aligns across 9 bases. CDR1 and CDR2 (germline): KGHSH, LQKENI. CDR3 length equals 14 residues. J lost 3 bases, V lost 4 bases, and 3 bases had no gene match. CDR3 sequence reads: CASSLRTGDYGYTF. DNA for the CDR3: TGTGCCAGCTCACTAAGGACAGGGGACTATGGCTACACCTTC.

This clone has just one count. As DNA, the CDR3 is TGTGCCAGCAGCTCATACGTTAGCTCCTACAATGAGCAGTTCTTC. The encoded protein is CASSSYVSSYNEQFF. The rearrangement uses TRBV7-6 and TRBJ2-1; D is unresolved. CDR3 length: 15 residues. In germline, CDR1 is SGHVS, CDR2 FNYEAQ. Trimming stripped 4 bases from V and 0 bases from J, with 10 bases between.

The chain links TRBV19 to TRBJ2-2, with a weak D call TRBD2 (6 bases). The germline V gene encodes CDR1 LNHDA and CDR2 SQIVND (reference sequence). Trimming removed 8 bases from V and 9 bases from J, with 10 bases in between. This CDR3 has 11 residues. CDR3 protein: CASRRERELFF. The CDR3 DNA follows: TGTGCCAGTCGGAGGGAAAGGGAGCTGTTTTTT. Full variable domain (outside the CDR3, taken from reference TRBV19 and TRBJ2-2): DGGITQSPKYLFRKEGQNVTLSCEQNLNHDAMYWYRQDPGQGLRLIYYSQIVNDFQKGDIAEGYSVSREKKESFPLTVTSAQKNPTAFYLCASRRERELFFGEGSRLTVL.

The chain uses TRBV28 and TRBJ2-7; 8 nucleotides align to TRBD1. Germline V gene lookup returns CDR1 MDHEN and CDR2 SYDVKM. J lost 4 bases, V lost 5 bases, and 7 bases had no gene match. This CDR3 is 14 amino acids long. The CDR3 spells CASSMGTGQYEQYF. The CDR3 bases are TGTGCCAGCAGTATGGGGACAGGTCAATACGAGCAGTACTTC.

This rearrangement joins TRBV5-1 to TRBJ1-6, with D uncertain. Germline CDR1 SGHRS, CDR2 YFSETQ. V was clipped by 0 bases and J by 5 bases, with 6 bases between them. The CDR3 sequence is 14 residues long. CDR3 residues: CASSLGYNNSPLHF. In DNA form, the CDR3 reads TGCGCCAGCAGCTTGGGATACAATAATTCACCCCTCCACTTT.

This clone was recorded only once. The germline gene is not matched at one end of the junction; a read error may be the cause. The rearrangement links TRBV7-9 to TRBJ1-2; 8 positions agree with TRBD1. This CDR3 contains 14 residues. The germline V gene encodes CDR1 SEHNR and CDR2 FQNEAQ (reference sequence). The CDR3 region is CSSRTTGEGYGYTF. The CDR3 nucleotides are TGTTCCAGCAGAACGACAGGGGAGGGCTATGGCTACACCTTC. Full variable domain (rest looked up from reference TRBV7-9 and TRBJ1-2): DTGVSQNPRHKITKRGQNVTFRCDPISEHNRLYWYRQTLGQGPEFLTYFQNEAQLEKSRLLSDRFSAERPKGSFSTLEIQRTEQGDSAMYLCSSRTTGEGYGYTFGSGTRLTVV.

The chain combines TRBV11-2 with TRBJ1-5; no reliable D call. There are 13 residues in the CDR3. Germline CDR1 reads SGHAT; CDR2 reads FQNNGV. V was shortened by 2 bases and J by 9 bases, with 11 bases between the two germline ends. The CDR3 protein is CASSLSPERPQHF. As DNA, the CDR3 is TGTGCCAGCAGCTTATCTCCGGAGCGGCCCCAGCATTTT.

This clone came up a few times. The chain links TRBV5-8 to TRBJ2-1; D uncertain. Germline CDR1 and CDR2: SGHTS and YDEGEE. Trimming took off 2 bases at V and 2 bases at J, with 8 bases between the two ends. The CDR3 consists of 14 residues. The CDR3 sequence is CASSFLQPYNEQFF. CDR3 in DNA: TGTGCCAGCAGCTTTCTACAGCCCTACAATGAGCAGTTCTTC.

This clone was detected only a few times. The chain recombines TRBV6-1 with TRBJ2-1; 8 bases line up with TRBD2. Trimming removed 0 bases from V and 12 bases from J; junction bases left unmatched: 7. CDR1 and CDR2 (germline): MNHNS, SASEGT. The CDR3 length is 14 residues. The CDR3 region has the DNA TGTGCCAGCAGTGAAGCATGGCGGGGGGAGGGGCAGTTCTTC. The encoded protein is CASSEAWRGEGQFF.

V and J are TRBV19 and TRBJ2-7; a possible D gene is TRBD2 (5 bases). Trimming removed 6 bases from V and 5 bases from J, with 14 bases in between. Germline CDR1 LNHDA, CDR2 SQIVND (reference sequence). CDR3 size: 13 residues. CDR3 coding DNA: TGTGCCAGTAGCCCTCTCCTAGCCCACGAGCAGTACTTC. The encoded protein is CASSPLLAHEQYF.

V gene TRBV5-4 combines with J gene TRBJ2-3; 12 nucleotides line up with TRBD2. Looked up from germline, CDR1 is SGHNT and CDR2 is YYREEE (reference sequence). The CDR3 has 15 residues. V gave up 4 bases and J gave up 6 bases; unmatched junction bases: 6. CDR3 region: CASSRTSGATDTQYF. For the CDR3, the DNA is TGTGCCAGCAGCCGGACTAGCGGGGCCACGGATACGCAGTATTTT.

This clone has just a few counts. This rearrangement joins TRBV28 to TRBJ1-2, with D perhaps matching TRBD1 (6 bases). The CDR3 is made up of 16 amino acids. Per germline, CDR1 MDHEN and CDR2 SYDVKM. V was shortened by 5 bases and J by 6 bases, with 22 bases between the two germline ends. The DNA for the CDR3 is TGTGCCAGCAGTCCCCAACCTGAGGGGGTTGGAGATGGCTACACCTTC. Translating it yields CASSPQPEGVGDGYTF.

A single count supports this clone. The chain combines TRBV21-1 with TRBJ1-5. TRBV21-1 is a documented pseudogene. There are 13 residues in the CDR3. The CDR3 DNA reads as TGTGCCAGCAGCAAGTTATCTAATCAGCCCCAGCATTTT. Encoded protein: CASSKLSNQPQHF.